This T cell receptor beta chain stems from a study of T cells after yellow fever vaccination. Looked up from germline, CDR1 is SGHNT and CDR2 is YYREEE (reference sequence). Trimming shortened V by 4 bases and J by 2 bases, and 8 bases separated the two germline ends. This CDR3 spans 13 amino acids. This clonotype occurred a few times. Its matching antigen is unknown. TCRdb independently ran MiXCR on the 5' RACE reads; one entry per CDR3 protein. The sample has about 130,000 distinct CDR3 sequences; around 7.7% are singletons. Notes on the study in general: Faster peaking, at day 5 versus 15, marked a secondary response that was weaker. Post-booster repertoires contained most primary-vaccination clones again (around 97% CD4, around 88% CD8).

The receptor was isolated from a young man who received the YFV17D yellow fever vaccine. This chain connects TRBV5-4 to TRBJ2-3; the D is unclear. The specimen was CD4+ T cells sorted from PBMCs, collected about 10 days after the first yellow fever vaccination. The CDR3 here is CASSLTDTDTQYF. The CDR3 DNA follows: TGTGCCAGCAGCCTGACGGACACAGATACGCAGTATTTT.